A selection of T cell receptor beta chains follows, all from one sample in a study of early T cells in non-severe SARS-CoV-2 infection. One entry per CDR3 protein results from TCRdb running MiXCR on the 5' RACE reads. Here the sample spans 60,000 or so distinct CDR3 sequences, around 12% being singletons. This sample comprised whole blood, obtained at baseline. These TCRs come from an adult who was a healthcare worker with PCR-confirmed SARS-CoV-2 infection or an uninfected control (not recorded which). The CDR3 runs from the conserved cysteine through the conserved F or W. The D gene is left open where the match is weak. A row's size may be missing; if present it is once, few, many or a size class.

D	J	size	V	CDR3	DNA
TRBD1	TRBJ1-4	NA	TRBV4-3	CASSSWGQGNEKLFF	TGCGCCAGCAGCAGCTGGGGACAGGGTAATGAAAAACTGTTTTTT
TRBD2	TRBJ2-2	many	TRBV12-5	CASGLPRLAGGPGELFF	TGTGCTAGTGGTTTACCCCGATTAGCGGGGGGGCCCGGGGAGCTGTTTTTT
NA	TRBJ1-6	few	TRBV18	CASSPTSQGRDSPLHF	TGTGCCAGCTCACCTACGAGTCAGGGCAGGGATTCACCCCTCCACTTT
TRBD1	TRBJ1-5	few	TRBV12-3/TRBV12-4	CASRPTGVDNQPQHF	TGTGCCAGCAGACCAACAGGGGTAGACAATCAGCCCCAGCATTTT
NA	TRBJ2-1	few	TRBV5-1	CASSYQEVNEQFF	TGCGCCAGCAGCTACCAGGAGGTGAATGAGCAGTTCTTC
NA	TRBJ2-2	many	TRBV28	CASNRANTGELFF	TGTGCCAGTAACAGGGCGAACACCGGGGAGCTGTTTTTT
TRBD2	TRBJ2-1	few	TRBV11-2	CASSPRTSGGSNEQFF	TGTGCCAGCAGCCCAAGGACTAGCGGGGGGTCCAATGAGCAGTTCTTC
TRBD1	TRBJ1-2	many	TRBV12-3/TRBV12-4	CASSSPPQGQVGYGYTF	TGTGCCAGCAGTTCCCCCCCCCAAGGACAGGTGGGCTATGGCTACACCTTC
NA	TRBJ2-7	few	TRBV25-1	CASSEPSTGKYEQYF	TGTGCCAGCAGTGAACCTTCGACAGGAAAGTACGAGCAGTACTTC
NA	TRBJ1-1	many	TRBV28	CASSLRGYDEAFF	TGTGCCAGCAGCCTGCGGGGGTACGATGAAGCTTTCTTT
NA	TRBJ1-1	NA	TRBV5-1	CASSLGQRDTEAFF	TGCGCCAGCAGCTTGGGACAGCGGGACACTGAAGCTTTCTTT
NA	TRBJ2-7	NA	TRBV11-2	CASSFYRRAGAGQYF	TGTGCCAGCAGTTTCTACCGGCGAGCAGGGGCCGGGCAGTACTTC
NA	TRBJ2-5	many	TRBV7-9	CASSSRSTETQYF	TGTGCCAGCAGTAGCAGGAGTACGGAGACCCAGTACTTC
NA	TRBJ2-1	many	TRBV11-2	CASSFFSARTTIEQFF	TGTGCCAGCAGCTTTTTCTCTGCCCGGACGACCATCGAGCAGTTCTTC
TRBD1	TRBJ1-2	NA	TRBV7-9	CASTNSDRGSAGGYTF	TGTGCCAGCACCAACTCTGACAGGGGATCCGCCGGTGGCTACACCTTC
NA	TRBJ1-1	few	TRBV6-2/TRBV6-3	CASSPEGRNEAFF	TGTGCCAGCAGTCCTGAGGGCCGCAATGAAGCTTTCTTT
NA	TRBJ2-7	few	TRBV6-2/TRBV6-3	CASSSHLEQYF	TGTGCCAGCAGTTCGCACCTGGAGCAGTACTTC
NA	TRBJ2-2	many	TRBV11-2	CASSLWGQRTNTGELFF	TGTGCCAGCAGCTTGTGGGGGCAGAGAACGAACACCGGGGAGCTGTTTTTT
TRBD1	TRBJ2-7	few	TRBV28	CASSRGDRVGEQYF	TGTGCCAGCAGTCGGGGGGACAGGGTAGGCGAGCAGTACTTC
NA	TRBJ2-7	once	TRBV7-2	CASSSIGTKTYEQYF	TGTGCCAGCAGCTCGATCGGGACAAAGACCTACGAGCAGTACTTC
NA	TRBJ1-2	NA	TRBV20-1	CSARDGGNYGYTF	TGCAGTGCTAGAGACGGGGGAAACTATGGCTACACCTTC
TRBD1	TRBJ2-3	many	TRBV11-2	CASRRQGTDTQYF	TGTGCCAGCAGACGACAGGGGACAGATACGCAGTATTTT
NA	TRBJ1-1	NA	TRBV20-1	CSSSSPGATEAFF	TGCAGTTCGAGTTCCCCGGGGGCCACTGAAGCTTTCTTT
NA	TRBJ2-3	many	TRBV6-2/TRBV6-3	CASSKQESTDTQYF	TGTGCCAGCAGTAAACAGGAGAGCACAGATACGCAGTATTTT
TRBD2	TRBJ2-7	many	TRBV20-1	CSARAPGGSSYEQYF	TGCAGTGCTAGAGCCCCGGGGGGATCCTCCTACGAGCAGTACTTC
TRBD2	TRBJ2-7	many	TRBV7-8	CASSSSGTSYEQYF	TGTGCCAGCAGCTCCTCCGGGACTAGCTACGAGCAGTACTTC
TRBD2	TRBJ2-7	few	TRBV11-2	CASSPASGRGHSYEQYF	TGTGCCAGCAGCCCAGCTAGCGGGAGGGGCCACTCCTACGAGCAGTACTTC
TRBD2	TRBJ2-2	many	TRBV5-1	CASSLDASGVLTGELFF	TGCGCCAGCAGCTTGGATGCTAGCGGGGTCCTCACCGGGGAGCTGTTTTTT
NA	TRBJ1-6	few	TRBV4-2	CASSQVQGRANNSPLHF	TGTGCCAGCAGCCAAGTCCAAGGCAGGGCTAATAATTCACCCCTCCACTTT
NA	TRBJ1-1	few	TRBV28	CASSFIGGNTEAFF	TGTGCCAGCAGTTTTATAGGAGGGAACACTGAAGCTTTCTTT
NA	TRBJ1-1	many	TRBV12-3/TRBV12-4	CASSRQSYEAFF	TGTGCCAGCAGCCGACAGAGTTATGAAGCTTTCTTT
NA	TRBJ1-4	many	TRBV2	CASSFSGSQEKLFF	TGTGCCAGCAGCTTCTCAGGTTCCCAAGAAAAACTGTTTTTT
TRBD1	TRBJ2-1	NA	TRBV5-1	CASSHGTGGTEQFF	TGCGCCAGCAGCCACGGGACAGGGGGCACTGAGCAGTTCTTC
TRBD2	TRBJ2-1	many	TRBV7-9	CASSSGSNEQFF	TGTGCCAGCAGTAGCGGGAGCAATGAGCAGTTCTTC
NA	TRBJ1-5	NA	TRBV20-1	CSAIDSRSNQPQHF	TGCAGTGCCATAGACAGTCGGAGCAATCAGCCCCAGCATTTT
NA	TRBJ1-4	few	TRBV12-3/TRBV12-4	CASSVGSGNEKLFF	TGTGCCAGCAGCGTAGGGAGTGGGAATGAAAAACTGTTTTTT
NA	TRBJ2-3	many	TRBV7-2	CASSLEAIRPDTQYF	TGTGCCAGCAGCTTAGAGGCGATCCGCCCAGATACGCAGTATTTT
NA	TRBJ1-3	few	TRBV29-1	CSVMRRFSGNTIYF	TGCAGCGTTATGAGGAGATTCTCTGGAAACACCATATATTTT
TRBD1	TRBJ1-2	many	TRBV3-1	CASSPGQGSIYGYTF	TGTGCCAGCAGCCCCGGACAGGGCTCCATCTATGGCTACACCTTC
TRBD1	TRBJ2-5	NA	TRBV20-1	CSARALPGTGGLYF	TGCAGTGCTAGAGCCCTCCCAGGGACAGGGGGTCTATACTTC
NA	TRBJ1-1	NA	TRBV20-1	CSADRGSNTEAFF	TGCAGTGCGGACCGGGGGTCGAACACTGAAGCTTTCTTT
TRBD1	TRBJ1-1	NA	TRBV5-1	CASSSTGTGMNTEAFF	TGCGCCAGCAGCTCGACCGGGACAGGGATGAACACTGAAGCTTTCTTT
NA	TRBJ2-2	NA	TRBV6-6	CASSYSGENTGELFF	TGTGCCAGCAGTTACTCGGGGGAGAACACCGGGGAGCTGTTTTTT
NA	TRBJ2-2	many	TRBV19	CASSIGKGGRTGELFF	TGTGCCAGTAGTATAGGGAAGGGCGGGCGGACCGGGGAGCTGTTTTTT
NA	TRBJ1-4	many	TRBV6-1	CASSPRDPATNEKLFF	TGTGCCAGCAGTCCGAGGGACCCAGCAACTAATGAAAAACTGTTTTTT
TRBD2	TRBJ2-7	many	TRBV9	CASSATSGGAAGQYF	TGTGCCAGCAGCGCAACTAGCGGGGGTGCCGCAGGGCAGTACTTC
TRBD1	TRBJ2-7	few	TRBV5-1	CASSPHETGISYEQYF	TGCGCCAGCAGCCCCCACGAGACAGGGATCTCCTACGAGCAGTACTTC
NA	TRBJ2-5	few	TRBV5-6	CASSPGTDLGETQYF	TGTGCCAGCAGCCCTGGTACGGATTTGGGAGAGACCCAGTACTTC
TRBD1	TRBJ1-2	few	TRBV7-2	CASSLQGQVNYGYTF	TGTGCCAGCAGCTTACAGGGACAGGTTAACTATGGCTACACCTTC
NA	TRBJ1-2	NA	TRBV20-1	CSARKQGGGYTF	TGCAGTGCTAGAAAACAGGGTGGTGGCTACACCTTC
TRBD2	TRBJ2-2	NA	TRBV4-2	CASSQDWDSGMRTGELFF	TGTGCCAGCAGCCAAGATTGGGATAGCGGGATGAGGACCGGGGAGCTGTTTTTT
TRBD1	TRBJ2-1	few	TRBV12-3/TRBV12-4	CASRVGGQGVGEQFF	TGTGCCAGCAGGGTTGGGGGACAGGGCGTCGGTGAGCAGTTCTTC
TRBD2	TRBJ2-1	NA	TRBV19	CASTISLAEGPYNEQFF	TGTGCCAGTACAATTTCACTAGCGGAAGGCCCCTACAATGAGCAGTTCTTC